This TCR beta chain was identified in a study of human T cells and chemical hapten exposure. Notes on this clonotype: Its specificity is unknown.

TCRdb re-called the RACE reads through MiXCR, storing one row per CDR3 protein. The sample includes around 99,000 distinct CDR3 sequences, roughly a tenth of them seen just once. Time point defined: patch test 2, 6 weeks after DPC sensitization. Treatment specified: therapeutic diphenylcyclopropenone sensitization with weekly scalp DPC. The CDR3 is 14 residues long. From germline, CDR1 is DFQATT and CDR2 SNEGSKA (reference sequence). V dropped 6 bases and J dropped 2; count of bases not matched to a gene: 3. Broader study findings: Patch test score was positively correlated with the counts of TCRs that had expanded at PT1.

This specimen was whole blood, taken in connection with sensitization to the hapten diphenylcyclopropenone (DPC). This receptor was identified in a woman aged 40 to 50 with alopecia areata. Some clones in this sample may be carry-over from other donors' samples. The chain has TRBV20-1 and TRBJ2-2; TRBD2 matches at 10 bases. CDR3 region: CSARLAGNTGELFF. CDR3 bases: TGCAGTGCCAGACTAGCGGGTAACACCGGGGAGCTGTTTTTT.